One T cell receptor (beta chain) is described in this entry. The data were obtained in a study of blood T cell repertoires in COVID-19. This table comes from immunoSEQ multiplex PCR, and its TCRdb copy is limited to in-frame clones, with some not included. The sample lists about 220,000 clones; about 79% were seen once. The study recruited people aged about 18 to 95 years across about two dozen US areas. The sequence came from a woman between 40 and 50 years old with acute COVID-19. The sequenced sample consisted of PBMCs or T cells enriched from blood (not recorded which).

Here the CDR3 reads CASSYSRLAGRNEQYF. Written as DNA, the CDR3 is TGTGCCAGCAGTTACTCCCGACTAGCGGGAAGAAACGAGCAGTACTTC. The chain couples TRBV6-5 to TRBJ2-7, with 11 nucleotides matching TRBD2. Trimming removed 0 bases from V and 5 bases from J; junction bases left unmatched: 6. The CDR3 consists of 16 residues. Per the germline V gene, CDR1 is MNHEY and CDR2 is SVGAGI.